The 9 T cell receptor beta chains in this list originate from one sample, sequenced in a study of blood T cell repertoires in COVID-19. Measured with immunoSEQ multiplex PCR; TCRdb has only the in-frame clones, and not every one. The data show around 100,000 clones, with 88% seen just once and 5% held by the top ten. Material: peripheral blood. These receptor sequences come from a human donor in a cohort sampled during active COVID-19.

V gene TRBV18 combines with J gene TRBJ2-1; TRBD1 matches at 8 bases. There are 15 residues in the CDR3. The V gene end was trimmed by 3 bases and the J gene end by 7 bases; junction bases not matched to a gene: 8. Germline V gene data show CDR1 as KGHSH and CDR2 as LQKENI. CDR3 nucleotides: TGTGCCAGCTCACCTACCCAGGGGGCAGCGAATGAGCAGTTCTTC. It translates to CASSPTQGAANEQFF.

This chain uses TRBV19 with TRBJ2-1; possibly TRBD2 for D (6 bases). V was trimmed by 4 bases and J by 0 bases, leaving 13 bases between them. The CDR3 extends over 16 amino acids. Germline V lookup: CDR1 LNHDA, CDR2 SQIVND (reference sequence). CDR3 loop: CASSTFGGPSYNEQFF. In DNA, the CDR3 is TGTGCCAGTAGTACATTCGGAGGGCCCTCCTACAATGAGCAGTTCTTC.

The CDR3: CASSLGQGSTNEKLFF. CDR3 coding DNA: TGTGCCAGCAGCTTGGGTCAGGGGTCAACTAATGAAAAACTGTTTTTT. This chain uses TRBV5-8 with TRBJ1-4; tentatively, D is TRBD1 (6 bases). Trimming took 0 bases from V and 0 from J, leaving 9 bases between them. The germline CDR1 and CDR2 sequences are SGHTS and YDEGEE. The CDR3 length is 16 residues.

V is TRBV5-1 and J is TRBJ1-2; D is undetermined. V gave up 0 bases and J gave up 3 bases, with 12 bases separating them. The CDR3 covers 15 residues. Germline V CDR1 and CDR2: SGHRS, YFSETQ. The CDR3 region is CASSLAGVLDYGYTF. The CDR3 DNA reads TGCGCCAGCAGCTTGGCCGGGGTCCTCGACTATGGCTACACCTTC.

The chain recombines TRBV4-2 with TRBJ2-5, with 7 bases lining up with TRBD1. The V gene end was trimmed by 1 base and the J gene end by 0 bases; junction bases not matched to a gene: 5. The CDR3 contains 16 residues. Germline-derived CDR1 and CDR2 are LGHNA and YNFKEQ. The CDR3 DNA reads as TGTGCCAGCAGCCAAGGGGACAGAGTGAACCAAGAGACCCAGTACTTC. It translates to CASSQGDRVNQETQYF.

The chain joins TRBV5-1 to TRBJ1-1; the D is unclear. From germline, CDR1 is SGHRS and CDR2 YFSETQ. The CDR3 has 15 amino acids. Between the trimmed V and J ends, which lost 0 bases and 2 bases, there was a span of 11 bases. CDR3: CASSLERAGNTEAFF. CDR3 bases: TGCGCCAGCAGCTTGGAAAGGGCGGGTAACACTGAAGCTTTCTTT.

The chain uses TRBV5-1 and TRBJ2-1; 9 positions match TRBD2. The length of the CDR3 is 16 residues. Looked up from germline, CDR1 is SGHRS and CDR2 is YFSETQ. With V trimmed by 4 bases and J by 7 bases, 12 bases remained unmatched. The CDR3 nucleotides read TGCGCCAGCAGCCCCTCCCCCGGACTAGCGTGGAATGAGCAGTTCTTC. It translates to CASSPSPGLAWNEQFF.

The chain has TRBV7-2 and TRBJ2-1; TRBD2 matches at 10 bases. CDR3 length equals 17 residues. The trim removed 6 bases at V and 5 bases at J, leaving 13 bases unmatched. Germline assignment: CDR1 SGHTA and CDR2 FQGNSA. CDR3 in amino acids: CASSSISGLASDNEQFF. The CDR3 region has the DNA TGTGCCAGCAGTTCCATATCGGGACTAGCGAGTGACAATGAGCAGTTCTTC.

The chain employs TRBV5-6 and TRBJ2-7, with 15 bases lining up with TRBD2. This CDR3 spans 18 amino acids. Germline V gene lookup returns CDR1 SGHDT and CDR2 YYEEEE. Losses at the gene ends were 3 bases for V and 3 bases for J; bases not matched to a gene: 10. The CDR3 DNA follows: TGTGCCAGCAGCTGGTTGGGACTAGCGGGAGGAATGATCTACGAGCAGTACTTC. This gives the protein CASSWLGLAGGMIYEQYF.